Presented here are 9 T cell receptor beta chains from one specimen sequenced in a study of CD8 T cells in ankylosing spondylitis. Using its own MiXCR run on the 5' RACE reads, TCRdb lists one record per CDR3 protein. The sample consists of 200,000 to 300,000 distinct CDR3 sequences, roughly a quarter of them appearing once. Sequencing was done on a sample of blood, either unsorted or a sorted T cell fraction (not recorded which). The receptor set was obtained from a male donor with ankylosing spondylitis or in good health (not recorded which).

This clonotype was seen a handful of times. The rearrangement uses TRBV28 and TRBJ1-5; D is undetermined. This CDR3 spans 13 amino acids. V gave up 6 bases and J gave up 6 bases, with 12 bases separating them. Per the germline V gene, CDR1 is MDHEN and CDR2 is SYDVKM. The CDR3 coding sequence is TGTGCCAGCAGCCTCGCCCCCCCTCAGCCCCAGCATTTT. Protein product: CASSLAPPQPQHF.

This rearrangement joins TRBV6-1 to TRBJ2-7; TRBD2 agrees at 11 bases. V trimming: 6 bases; J trimming: 0 bases; junction bases outside the gene matches: 4. Germline lookup yields CDR1 MNHNS and CDR2 SASEGT. The CDR3 is 15 amino acids. CDR3 sequence: CASSWTSGPSYEQYF. Here the CDR3 DNA reads TGTGCCAGCAGCTGGACTAGCGGGCCCTCCTACGAGCAGTACTTC.

This clonotype was seen only once. The chain recombines TRBV12-3 or TRBV12-4 with TRBJ2-3; 9 bases fit TRBD1. The V and J ends lost 5 bases and 9 bases, in that order; junction bases with no gene match: 3. CDR3 size: 12 residues. The CDR3: CASSQDRGTQYF. In nucleotides, the CDR3 is TGTGCCAGCAGTCAAGACAGGGGGACGCAGTATTTT.

This sequence joins TRBV14 and TRBJ2-6; the D gene could be TRBD1 or TRBD2 (6 bases each). Trimming pared 5 bases from V and 2 bases from J, leaving 10 bases between. The CDR3 length is 15 residues. The germline gives CDR1 SGHDN, CDR2 FVKESK. Here the CDR3 DNA reads TGTGCCAGCAGCAAGAGGGGGGCTGGGGCCAACGTCCTGACTTTC. As protein: CASSKRGAGANVLTF.

The chain uses TRBV12-3 or TRBV12-4 and TRBJ2-2, with TRBD1 identical over 7 bases. V dropped 6 bases and J dropped 2; count of bases not matched to a gene: 9. The CDR3 extends over 16 amino acids. This CDR3 reads CASRPQGTLNTGELFF. CDR3 bases: TGTGCCAGCAGACCACAGGGGACCCTCAACACCGGGGAGCTGTTTTTT.

Concerning this clonotype itself: At one end, the junction sequence differs from germline, possibly due to a read error. This chain joins TRBV20-1 and TRBJ2-1; 11 nucleotides align to TRBD2. The CDR3 length is 17 residues. CDR1 and CDR2 (germline): DFQATT, SNEGSKA (reference sequence). DNA for the CDR3: TGCGGTGCTAGACCATATATAGCGGGGGGGAAGTACAATGAGCAGTTCTTC. Protein sequence: CGARPYIAGGKYNEQFF.

This rearrangement joins TRBV20-1 to TRBJ2-7, with a tentative D call TRBD2 (6 bases). Per germline, CDR1 DFQATT and CDR2 SNEGSKA (reference sequence). V was trimmed by 6 bases and J by 1 base, leaving 16 bases between them. The CDR3 runs to 14 residues. The CDR3 loop is CSARGERNSYEQYF. DNA for the CDR3: TGCAGTGCCCGCGGGGAGCGAAATTCCTACGAGCAGTACTTC.

The chain recombines TRBV29-1 with TRBJ2-3; TRBD2 matches at 11 bases. Germline V gives CDR1 SQVTM, CDR2 ANQGSEA. V trimming: 6 bases; J trimming: 4 bases; junction bases outside the gene matches: 6. The CDR3 length is 14 residues. CDR3 nucleotides: TGCAGCGTGGGGGGACTAGCGGAAGCAGATACGCAGTATTTT. As protein: CSVGGLAEADTQYF.

This clonotype has a single count. The gene calls are TRBV12-3 or TRBV12-4 and TRBJ2-7; D unresolved. The V end lost 5 bases, the J end lost 0 bases, and 11 bases lay between the germline ends. The CDR3 is 14 amino acids. CDR3 coding DNA: TGTGCCAGCAGTCCAAGACATGACTCCTACGAGCAGTACTTC. Translating gives CASSPRHDSYEQYF.